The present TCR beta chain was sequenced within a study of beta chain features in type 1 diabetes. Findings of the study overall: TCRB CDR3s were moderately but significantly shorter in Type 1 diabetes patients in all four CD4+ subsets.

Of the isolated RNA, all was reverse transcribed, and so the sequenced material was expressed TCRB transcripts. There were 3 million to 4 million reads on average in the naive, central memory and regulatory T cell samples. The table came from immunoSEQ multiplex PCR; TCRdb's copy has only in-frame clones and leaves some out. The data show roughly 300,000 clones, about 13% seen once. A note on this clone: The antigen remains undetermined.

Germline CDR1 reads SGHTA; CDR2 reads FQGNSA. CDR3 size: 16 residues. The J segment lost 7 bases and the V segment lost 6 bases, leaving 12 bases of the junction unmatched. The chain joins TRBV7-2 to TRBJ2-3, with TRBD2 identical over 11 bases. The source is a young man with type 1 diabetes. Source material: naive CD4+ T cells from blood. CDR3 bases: TGTGCCAGCAGACAGACTAGCGGGATCGGAAGCTATACGCAGTATTTT. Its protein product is CASRQTSGIGSYTQYF.